Presented here are 32 T cell receptor beta chains from one specimen sequenced in a study of T cells in localized non-small cell lung cancer. Repertoires were generated with immunoSEQ multiplex PCR, while TCRdb's copy carries only in-frame clones and drops some. The sample gives approximately 13,000 clones, about 92% of which show up once; approximately 2.9% is in the top ten. The source was peripheral blood mononuclear cells, collected before any cancer treatment. The receptors derive from a man between 40 and 69 years old with stage III lung adenocarcinoma.

The V gene is TRBV5-1, the J gene TRBJ2-3, with D possibly matching TRBD2 (6 bases). Trimming shortened V by 0 bases and J by 4 bases, and 9 bases separated the two germline ends. Per germline, CDR1 SGHRS and CDR2 YFSETQ. The CDR3 covers 14 residues. CDR3 amino acids: CASSLEPGADTQYF. CDR3 DNA sequence: TGCGCCAGCAGCTTGGAACCGGGAGCAGATACGCAGTATTTT.

A note on this clone: The sample holds other DNA sequences that translate to the same CDR3. The genes are TRBV6-5 and TRBJ2-3; possibly TRBD2 for D (6 bases). This CDR3 comprises 13 residues. The V end was cut by 8 bases, the J end by 3 bases, with 12 bases between. Germline CDR1 and CDR2: MNHEY and SVGAGI. As DNA, the CDR3 is TGTGCCAGCTCCCTGGGGGGAACAGATACGCAGTATTTT. This encodes CASSLGGTDTQYF.

This chain links TRBV14 with TRBJ1-1, with D hard to call. Germline V gene sequence: CDR1 SGHDN, CDR2 FVKESK. The CDR3 loop spans 13 amino acids. V was pared by 3 bases and J by 6 bases, with 11 bases between. CDR3: CASSHLFAAEAFF. CDR3 DNA sequence: TGTGCCAGCAGCCACTTATTTGCGGCTGAAGCTTTCTTT.

Worth noting for this clone: Germline and junction disagree at one end, which may indicate a read error. Other DNA sequences in the same sample also yield this CDR3. The chain links TRBV6-5 to TRBJ1-1; possible D gene TRBD1, 5 bases. In germline, CDR1 is MNHEY, CDR2 SVGAGI. CDR3 length: 13 amino acids. The CDR3 bases are TGCGCCAGCAGTACTCCCAGGGCGGGAAGAGCTTTCTTT. This codes for CASSTPRAGRAFF.

The V gene is TRBV5-5, the J gene TRBJ1-2; 12 bases line up with TRBD1. The trim removed 3 bases at V and 8 bases at J, leaving 11 bases unmatched. This CDR3 region has 16 residues. CDR1 is SGHKS and CDR2 is YYEKEE in the germline V gene (reference sequence). The CDR3 protein is CASSSGTGGELKGYTF. CDR3 nucleotide sequence: TGTGCCAGCAGCTCCGGGACAGGGGGCGAGTTGAAGGGCTACACCTTC.

The CDR3 sequence is CAWSSTGNTIYF. The CDR3 DNA reads as TGTGCCTGGAGCTCTACTGGAAACACCATATATTTT. The chain employs TRBV30 and TRBJ1-3; D unresolved. The V end lost 3 bases, the J end lost 2 bases, and 5 bases lay between the germline ends. Germline CDR1 and CDR2: GTSNPN and SVGIG (reference sequence). The CDR3 runs 12 residues.

CDR3 bases: TGTGCCAGCAGCACGGCAGGAAACGGCTATAGCACAGATACGCAGTATTTT. It translates to CASSTAGNGYSTDTQYF. The chain recombines TRBV5-5 with TRBJ2-3; no firm D call. Looked up from germline, CDR1 is SGHKS and CDR2 is YYEKEE (reference sequence). The CDR3 contains 17 residues. V was pared by 4 bases and J by 0 bases, with 18 bases between.

This clone was counted once. V usage is TRBV2 and J usage is TRBJ2-5, with D hard to call. V lost 5 bases, J lost 1 base, and 5 bases lay in between. The CDR3 loop spans 12 amino acids. Germline V gene lookup returns CDR1 SNHLY and CDR2 FYNNEI. CDR3 loop: CASSPLQETQYF. CDR3 DNA sequence: TGTGCCAGCAGTCCTCTCCAAGAGACCCAGTACTTC.

This clone was recorded only once. The chain has TRBV4-1 and TRBJ2-5, with D unresolved. Germline values: CDR1 MGHRA, CDR2 YSYEKL. The CDR3 consists of 14 residues. Trimming took off 2 bases at V and 0 bases at J, with 7 bases between the two ends. The DNA of the CDR3 is TGCGCCAGCAGCCAATCGTCGTACCAAGAGACCCAGTACTTC. Amino acids: CASSQSSYQETQYF.

This chain uses TRBV14 with TRBJ1-2; D possibly corresponds to TRBD1 (5 bases). Germline V CDR1 and CDR2: SGHDN, FVKESK. Trimming took 8 bases from V and 7 from J, leaving 14 bases between them. The length of the CDR3 is 12 residues. CDR3 sequence reads: CASRHPGTGYTF. In DNA form, the CDR3 reads TGTGCCAGCCGTCACCCAGGGACTGGCTACACCTTC. The whole variable domain, remainder taken from reference TRBV14 and TRBJ1-2, is EAGVTQFPSHSVIEKGQTVTLRCDPISGHDNLYWYRRVMGKEIKFLLHFVKESKQDESGMPNNRFLAERTGGTYSTLKVQPAELEDSGVYFCASRHPGTGYTFGSGTRLTVV.

The J gene is TRBJ2-5, the V gene TRBV7-6; D call uncertain. Trimming shortened V by 1 base and J by 5 bases, and 11 bases separated the two germline ends. The germline gives CDR1 SGHVS, CDR2 FNYEAQ. The CDR3 loop spans 14 amino acids. The CDR3 nucleotides are TGTGCCAGCAGCTTAGGGGTGGACGGCGAGACCCAGTACTTC. As protein: CASSLGVDGETQYF.

This clone showed up just once. This rearrangement joins TRBV28 to TRBJ2-5; the D gene could be TRBD1 or TRBD2 (6 bases each). This CDR3 comprises 14 residues. Germline CDR1 and CDR2: MDHEN and SYDVKM. Trimming took 6 bases from V and 0 from J, leaving 11 bases between them. The CDR3 protein is CASSEGDYQETQYF. In DNA, the CDR3 is TGTGCCAGCAGCGAGGGGGACTACCAAGAGACCCAGTACTTC.

With respect to this clone: Other DNA sequences from this sample encode an identical CDR3 as well. The chain carries TRBV5-6 and TRBJ2-5; TRBD1 is a possible D gene (6 bases). V was cut by 0 bases and J by 5 bases, with 11 bases left in between. The CDR3 spans 14 residues. Germline lookup yields CDR1 SGHDT and CDR2 YYEEEE. The CDR3 loop reads CASSLGGGVETQYF. CDR3 nucleotide sequence: TGTGCCAGCAGCTTGGGTGGGGGCGTGGAGACCCAGTACTTC.

The rearrangement uses TRBV7-2 and TRBJ1-2; D gene uncertain. With 5 bases removed from V and 7 bases from J, the gap between germline ends came to 14 bases. Germline CDR1 SGHTA, CDR2 FQGNSA. The CDR3 covers 13 residues. In DNA, the CDR3 is TGTGCCAGCAGCCTAGGTGGGGAGGGTGGCTACACCTTC. This translates into CASSLGGEGGYTF. Using reference TRBV7-2 and TRBJ1-2 for the parts outside the CDR3, the full variable domain is GAGVSQSPSNKVTEKGKDVELRCDPISGHTALYWYRQSLGQGLEFLIYFQGNSAPDKSGLPSDRFSAERTGGSVSTLTIQRTQQEDSAVYLCASSLGGEGGYTFGSGTRLTVV.

This chain links TRBV7-8 with TRBJ2-5; TRBD1 might be the D (6 bases). V was pared by 5 bases and J by 2 bases, with 9 bases between. Germline-derived CDR1 and CDR2 are SGHVS and FQNEAQ. This CDR3 is built from 13 residues. The CDR3 here is CASSPRGQETQYF. CDR3 nucleotide sequence: TGTGCCAGCAGCCCAAGGGGGCAAGAGACCCAGTACTTC.

V gene TRBV6-6 combines with J gene TRBJ2-7, with D maybe TRBD1 (5 bases). Deletions cut 2 bases from V and 0 bases from J, with 8 bases between. Germline CDR1 and CDR2: MNHNY and SVGAGI (reference sequence). This CDR3 spans 14 amino acids. CDR3 loop: CASSYAQVSYEQYF. As DNA, the CDR3 is TGTGCCAGCAGTTACGCACAGGTCTCCTACGAGCAGTACTTC.

This chain uses TRBV7-2 with TRBJ2-1, with 7 bases aligning to TRBD2. CDR1 SGHTA and CDR2 FQGNSA come from the germline V gene. The V and J ends lost 4 bases and 0 bases, in that order; junction bases with no gene match: 3. The length of the CDR3 is 15 residues. CDR3 residues: CASSWGGGSYNEQFF. The CDR3 coding sequence is TGTGCCAGCAGCTGGGGGGGTGGCTCCTACAATGAGCAGTTCTTC.

The J gene is TRBJ2-5, the V gene TRBV28; D call uncertain. Germline V gene lookup returns CDR1 MDHEN and CDR2 SYDVKM. The CDR3 is made up of 12 amino acids. The V and J ends lost 10 bases and 10 bases respectively, with 19 bases between them. The CDR3 bases are TGTGCCACCACCGAGGTTCCCAATGACCAGTACTTC. Translated, it gives CATTEVPNDQYF. The whole variable domain, remainder taken from reference TRBV28 and TRBJ2-5, is DVKVTQSSRYLVKRTGEKVFLECVQDMDHENMFWYRQDPGLGLRLIYFSYDVKMKEKGDIPEGYSVSREKKERFSLILESASTNQTSMYLCATTEVPNDQYFGPGTRLLVL.

This clone was detected once. Other DNA sequences in this sample translate to the same CDR3. This chain connects TRBV5-1 to TRBJ2-3; 14 nucleotides align to TRBD2. In germline, CDR1 is SGHRS, CDR2 YFSETQ. V was clipped by 3 bases and J by 5 bases; unmatched bases: 2. This CDR3 comprises 15 residues. The CDR3 DNA reads TGCGCCAGCAGCTCAGGGACTAGCGGGAGAGATACGCAGTATTTT. It encodes CASSSGTSGRDTQYF.

V and J are TRBV18 and TRBJ2-3, with D tentatively TRBD1 or TRBD2 (5 bases each). The V gene's germline CDR1 is KGHSH and CDR2 LQKENI. The V end was cut by 2 bases, the J end by 4 bases, with 10 bases between. The CDR3 length is 14 residues. CDR3 sequence reads: CASSPVRDPDTQYF. The CDR3 nucleotides are TGTGCCAGCTCACCAGTTCGGGACCCAGATACGCAGTATTTT.

The chain is built from TRBV7-9 and TRBJ2-2, with 14 bases lining up with TRBD2. Trimming cost V 5 bases and J 8 bases; bases outside gene matches: 10. Germline V CDR1 and CDR2: SEHNR, FQNEAQ (reference sequence). This CDR3 is built from 17 residues. CDR3 sequence reads: CASSPHRLAGGSGELFF. The CDR3 nucleotides read TGTGCCAGCAGCCCCCATCGACTAGCGGGAGGGTCGGGGGAGCTGTTTTTT.

The chain has TRBV27 and TRBJ2-1; the match to TRBD2 covers 13 bases. V was pared by 5 bases and J by 7 bases, with 8 bases of the junction left unmatched. Germline V gene data show CDR1 as MNHEY and CDR2 as SMNVEV (reference sequence). This CDR3 spans 16 amino acids. The CDR3 region has the DNA TGTGCCAGCAGTCCCCCGACTAGCGGGAGGAATAATGAGCAGTTCTTC. Protein: CASSPPTSGRNNEQFF.

The V and J genes are TRBV28 and TRBJ2-5; 10 positions agree with TRBD2. Germline-derived CDR1 and CDR2 are MDHEN and SYDVKM. This CDR3 spans 15 amino acids. V dropped 5 bases and J dropped 0; count of bases not matched to a gene: 3. DNA for the CDR3: TGTGCCAGCAGTGAGGGACTAGCGAACCAAGAGACCCAGTACTTC. Translated, it gives CASSEGLANQETQYF.

A single count supports this clone. CDR3: CASSLKLGYEQYF. The CDR3 DNA reads TGTGCCAGCAGTTTAAAGTTGGGCTACGAGCAGTACTTC. The gene calls are TRBV28 and TRBJ2-7; unclear D gene. V lost 2 bases to trimming and J lost 3 bases, with 8 bases between them. CDR3 length equals 13 residues. CDR1 is MDHEN and CDR2 is SYDVKM in the germline V gene.

The gene calls are TRBV29-1 and TRBJ2-3; 9 bases map to TRBD2. Germline V gene sequence: CDR1 SQVTM, CDR2 ANQGSEA. There are 13 residues in the CDR3. Trimming cost V 3 bases and J 4 bases; bases outside gene matches: 2. CDR3 bases: TGCAGCGTTGAGGTAGCGGGGGCAGATACGCAGTATTTT. Its protein is CSVEVAGADTQYF.

The rearrangement joins TRBV7-2 to TRBJ1-1; D is undetermined. V was clipped by 6 bases and J by 0 bases, with 11 bases between them. CDR1 SGHTA and CDR2 FQGNSA come from the germline V gene. The CDR3 length is 14 residues. The CDR3: CASSPDGLNTEAFF. The CDR3 DNA follows: TGTGCCAGCAGTCCCGACGGGCTGAACACTGAAGCTTTCTTT.

This chain joins TRBV6-1 and TRBJ2-7; 7 bases match TRBD1. CDR1 is MNHNS, CDR2 SASEGT, per germline. Trimming cost V 5 bases and J 2 bases; bases outside gene matches: 3. The CDR3 consists of 13 residues. The CDR3, as DNA: TGTGCCAGCAGTCAACAGGGGCCCTACGAGCAGTACTTC. Translation gives CASSQQGPYEQYF.

This clone has just one count. This rearrangement joins TRBV7-9 to TRBJ1-1, with D maybe TRBD1 (5 bases). Germline V gives CDR1 SEHNR, CDR2 FQNEAQ (reference sequence). The germline V and J ends were trimmed by 2 bases and 6 bases, with 19 bases remaining between them. This CDR3 is 16 amino acids long. The CDR3 reads CASSLRRGLGNPEAFF. CDR3 coding DNA: TGTGCCAGCAGCTTAAGAAGGGGTTTGGGGAATCCTGAAGCTTTCTTT.

The chain recombines TRBV28 with TRBJ1-2; D may be TRBD1 (5 bases). V dropped 1 base and J dropped 3 bases, with 9 bases sitting between them. Per the germline V gene, CDR1 is MDHEN and CDR2 is SYDVKM. The CDR3 extends over 14 amino acids. CDR3 sequence reads: CASSLSGHDYGYTF. In DNA form, the CDR3 reads TGTGCCAGCAGTTTATCCGGACACGACTATGGCTACACCTTC.

This rearrangement joins TRBV6-1 to TRBJ2-1, with a weak D call TRBD2 (6 bases). CDR1 and CDR2 (germline): MNHNS, SASEGT. V lost 4 bases, J lost 9 bases, and 7 bases lay in between. The CDR3 contains 11 residues. The CDR3 spells CASSVGSEQFF. CDR3 DNA sequence: TGTGCCAGCAGTGTCGGGAGTGAGCAGTTCTTC.

The rearrangement uses TRBV27 and TRBJ2-1; D is perhaps TRBD2 (6 bases). Trimming stripped 3 bases from V and 3 bases from J, with 9 bases between. Germline V gene sequence: CDR1 MNHEY, CDR2 SMNVEV (reference sequence). CDR3 size: 14 residues. The CDR3 loop is CASSLWGGYNEQFF. The CDR3 nucleotides read TGTGCCAGCAGTTTGTGGGGAGGCTACAATGAGCAGTTCTTC.

This chain connects TRBV5-4 to TRBJ2-2, with TRBD1 matching 7 bases. CDR3 size: 16 residues. J was trimmed by 0 bases and V by 2 bases; bases with no gene match: 4. Germline values: CDR1 SGHNT, CDR2 YYREEE (reference sequence). The CDR3 sequence: CASSLTGTANTGELFF. The CDR3 DNA reads as TGTGCCAGCAGCTTAACCGGGACAGCGAACACCGGGGAGCTGTTTTTT.